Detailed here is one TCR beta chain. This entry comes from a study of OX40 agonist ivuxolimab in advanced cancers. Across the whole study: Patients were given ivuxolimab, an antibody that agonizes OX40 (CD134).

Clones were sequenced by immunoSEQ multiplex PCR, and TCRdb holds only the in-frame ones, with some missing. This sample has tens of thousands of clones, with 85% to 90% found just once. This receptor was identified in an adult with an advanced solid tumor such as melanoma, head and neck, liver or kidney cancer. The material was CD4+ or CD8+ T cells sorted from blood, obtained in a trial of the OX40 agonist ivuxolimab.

CDR3 in amino acids: CASTLTTGDNEQFF. CDR3 in DNA: TGTGCCAGCACGTTAACAACAGGGGACAATGAGCAGTTCTTC. The V and J genes are TRBV7-6 and TRBJ2-1; 7 bases fit TRBD1. The CDR3 is 14 residues long. With V trimmed by 7 bases and J by 5 bases, 8 bases remained unmatched. Germline loops: CDR1 SGHVS, CDR2 FNYEAQ.